These 29 T cell receptor beta chains share one sample of origin, sequenced in a study of T cell responses to AZD1222 COVID-19 vaccine. Clones were read by immunoSEQ multiplex PCR, and TCRdb kept only the in-frame ones, dropping some. The sample comprises about 85,000 clones, roughly nine tenths of which are singletons, and 7% rests with the top ten. Source: peripheral blood, taken on day 0 of AZD1222 vaccination. These receptor sequences come from an adult in good health.

This chain connects TRBV13 to TRBJ1-3; 7 bases are a match to TRBD1. V gave up 10 bases and J gave up 2 bases; unmatched junction bases: 5. This CDR3 is 13 amino acids long. CDR1 and CDR2 (germline): PRHDT, FYEKMQ (reference sequence). The CDR3 reads CATEQGPGNTIYF. The CDR3 coding sequence is TGTGCCACCGAACAGGGGCCTGGAAACACCATATATTTT.

This chain connects TRBV28 to TRBJ1-3, with 7 positions matching TRBD1. Germline lookup yields CDR1 MDHEN and CDR2 SYDVKM. The CDR3 runs 18 residues. V lost 2 bases and J lost 3; bases outside the gene matches: 13. The CDR3 sequence: CASSLRPGQRVLGNTIYF. The CDR3 region has the DNA TGTGCCAGCAGTTTACGGCCGGGACAGAGGGTTCTTGGAAACACCATATATTTT.

This chain's CDR3 is CASKKGGGQSNQPQHF. The CDR3 DNA reads as TGTGCCAGTAAGAAAGGGGGGGGACAAAGCAATCAGCCCCAGCATTTT. The rearrangement links TRBV19 to TRBJ1-5; TRBD1 might be the D (6 bases). CDR1 LNHDA and CDR2 SQIVND come from the germline V gene (reference sequence). V gave up 7 bases and J gave up 1 base, with 17 bases separating them. This CDR3 is 16 amino acids long.

The rearrangement joins TRBV5-4 to TRBJ2-3; 9 nucleotides match TRBD2. Germline CDR1 reads SGHNT; CDR2 reads YYREEE (reference sequence). V was pared by 4 bases and J by 2 bases, with 5 bases of the junction left unmatched. The CDR3 has 15 residues. CDR3 DNA sequence: TGTGCCAGCAGCCACGGACTAGCGACCACAGATACGCAGTATTTT. Amino acid sequence: CASSHGLATTDTQYF.

V gene TRBV7-9 combines with J gene TRBJ2-2; TRBD1 agrees at 8 bases. The germline CDR1 and CDR2 sequences are SEHNR and FQNEAQ (reference sequence). This CDR3 region has 15 residues. V shed 2 bases, J shed 7 bases, and the junction held 6 bases outside the gene matches. The CDR3 bases are TGTGCCAGCAGCTTATCAGGGACAGGAGGCGGGGAGCTGTTTTTT. Its translation is CASSLSGTGGGELFF.

J is TRBJ1-3 and V is TRBV19; tentative D call: TRBD1 (5 bases). Deletions cut 10 bases from V and 1 base from J, with 14 bases between. Germline CDR1 is LNHDA and CDR2 is SQIVND (reference sequence). The CDR3 has 14 amino acids. This CDR3 reads CATSDIISGNTIYF. CDR3 sequence (DNA): TGTGCCACCTCGGACATAATTTCTGGAAACACCATATATTTT.

This clone appeared once. The genes are TRBV2 and TRBJ2-3, with 7 bases fitting TRBD2. Trimming at V came to 6 bases and at J to 3 bases, leaving 0 bases not matched to a gene. The CDR3 runs to 12 residues. Per the germline V gene, CDR1 is SNHLY and CDR2 is FYNNEI. The CDR3 loop is CASRGLTDTQYF. CDR3 bases: TGTGCCAGCAGGGGACTAACAGATACGCAGTATTTT.

This chain joins TRBV6-5 and TRBJ1-4; TRBD1 agrees at 10 bases. Germline trimming cut 5 bases from V and 5 bases from J; bases unmatched to any gene: 5. The CDR3 has 15 residues. CDR1 and CDR2 (germline): MNHEY, SVGAGI. The CDR3 DNA reads TGTGCCAGCAGTCACGGGACAGGGGAAAATGAAAAACTGTTTTTT. This sequence encodes CASSHGTGENEKLFF.

The chain couples TRBV24-1 to TRBJ2-1, with D unresolved. The V gene's germline CDR1 is KGHDR and CDR2 SFDVKD. This CDR3 region has 16 residues. Trimming shortened V by 2 bases and J by 4 bases, and 14 bases separated the two germline ends. The CDR3 sequence: CATSDSNPERYNEQFF. For the CDR3, the DNA is TGTGCCACCAGTGATTCAAACCCGGAGCGATACAATGAGCAGTTCTTC.

In its sample, this clone was seen once. The V and J genes are TRBV28 and TRBJ2-7; the D gene is possibly TRBD1 (5 bases). V was shortened by 2 bases and J by 5 bases, with 10 bases between the two germline ends. Germline CDR1 is MDHEN and CDR2 is SYDVKM. This CDR3 spans 13 amino acids. The CDR3, as DNA: TGTGCCAGCAGTTTAATGGACAACCACGAGCAGTACTTC. Residues: CASSLMDNHEQYF.

This clone came up a few times. V gene TRBV28 combines with J gene TRBJ1-1, with D possibly matching TRBD1 (5 bases). Trimming removed 2 bases at V and 2 bases at J, with 9 bases between. The CDR3 runs 14 residues. Per the germline V gene, CDR1 is MDHEN and CDR2 is SYDVKM. The CDR3 nucleotides are TGTGCCAGCAGTTTAAGGGGCATCAACACTGAAGCTTTCTTT. Translating gives CASSLRGINTEAFF.

The DNA of the CDR3 is TGTGCCAGCAGCCAAGCAGGGGGCCTGACGAGTGAGCAGTTCTTC. This encodes CASSQAGGLTSEQFF. V is TRBV3-1 (or the pseudogene TRBV3-2) and J is TRBJ2-1; 8 positions agree with TRBD1. V shed 1 base and J 9 bases; nucleotides not matched to a gene: 8. Looked up from germline, CDR1 is LGHDT and CDR2 is YNNKEL (reference sequence). The CDR3 contains 15 residues.

This sequence joins TRBV29-1 and TRBJ1-1; no clear D gene. The germline CDR1 and CDR2 sequences are SQVTM and ANQGSEA. Trimming took off 4 bases at V and 2 bases at J, with 11 bases between the two ends. This CDR3 has 13 amino acids. CDR3 region: CSVGGGYNTEAFF. CDR3 nucleotides: TGCAGCGTTGGGGGAGGGTACAACACTGAAGCTTTCTTT.

This chain connects TRBV5-1 to TRBJ2-5; D may be TRBD1 (5 bases). Germline V gene sequence: CDR1 SGHRS, CDR2 YFSETQ. V was pared by 0 bases and J by 5 bases, with 11 bases between. The CDR3 has 14 amino acids. DNA for the CDR3: TGCGCCAGCAGCTTGGTAGCCAGGGCGGAGACCCAGTACTTC. Translation gives CASSLVARAETQYF.

This chain connects TRBV6-5 to TRBJ1-5; no clear D gene. This CDR3 is built from 13 residues. V lost 6 bases and J 7 bases, leaving 13 bases between the germline ends. The germline gives CDR1 MNHEY, CDR2 SVGAGI. DNA for the CDR3: TGTGCCAGCAGCCTTATACGGGAACAGCCCCAGCATTTT. Amino acids: CASSLIREQPQHF.

The chain employs TRBV10-3 and TRBJ1-2, with 9 bases fitting TRBD1. CDR1 and CDR2 (germline): ENHRY, SYGVKD. V dropped 2 bases and J dropped 5; count of bases not matched to a gene: 6. The CDR3 consists of 15 residues. The CDR3 loop reads CAISEGTGTGYGYTF. The CDR3 DNA follows: TGTGCCATCAGTGAGGGTACCGGGACAGGGTATGGCTACACCTTC.

The chain joins TRBV11-2 to TRBJ2-3, with D perhaps TRBD1 (5 bases). V lost 1 base and J 8 bases, leaving 10 bases between the germline ends. CDR1 SGHAT and CDR2 FQNNGV come from the germline V gene. CDR3 length: 13 amino acids. In DNA form, the CDR3 reads TGTGCCAGCAGCTTAGGTGGGGCCGGTACGCAGTATTTT. Amino acids: CASSLGGAGTQYF.

This rearrangement joins TRBV5-5 to TRBJ2-5, with D maybe TRBD2 (6 bases). Trimming removed 6 bases at V and 5 bases at J, with 11 bases between. CDR3 length: 12 amino acids. CDR1 is SGHKS and CDR2 is YYEKEE in the germline V gene (reference sequence). The CDR3 region has the DNA TGTGCCAGCACGCATGGGGGGGAGACCCAGTACTTC. This sequence encodes CASTHGGETQYF.

The V call is TRBV28, the J call TRBJ1-2, with 7 bases identical to TRBD1. V dropped 9 bases and J dropped 4; count of bases not matched to a gene: 8. The CDR3 is 13 residues long. Germline V gene sequence: CDR1 MDHEN, CDR2 SYDVKM. In DNA form, the CDR3 reads TGTGCCAGTTGGTACAGGGGAAGCTATGGCTACACCTTC. It codes for CASWYRGSYGYTF.

This clone was picked up a small number of times. The chain carries TRBV28 and TRBJ1-5; no reliable D call. The V and J ends lost 5 bases and 5 bases respectively, with 10 bases between them. The CDR3 has 13 residues. Germline V gives CDR1 MDHEN, CDR2 SYDVKM. In DNA, the CDR3 is TGTGCCAGCAGTCAAGTGGACCATCAGCCCCAGCATTTT. Protein sequence: CASSQVDHQPQHF.

This chain connects TRBV18 to TRBJ2-3, with TRBD1 matching over 8 bases. Losses at the gene ends were 6 bases for V and 1 base for J; bases not matched to a gene: 9. Germline V gives CDR1 KGHSH, CDR2 LQKENI. This CDR3 region has 16 residues. The CDR3, as DNA: TGTGCCAGCTCTCATGCCGGGACAGGACGCACAGATACGCAGTATTTT. Protein sequence: CASSHAGTGRTDTQYF.

The chain is built from TRBV10-3 and TRBJ1-1; D is perhaps TRBD1 (6 bases). The CDR3 has 13 amino acids. Germline CDR1 is ENHRY and CDR2 is SYGVKD. V was pared by 7 bases and J by 1 base, with 10 bases between. CDR3 protein: CAITPTGNTEAFF. DNA for the CDR3: TGTGCCATCACCCCGACAGGGAACACTGAAGCTTTCTTT.

The chain is built from TRBV28 and TRBJ2-3, with 10 bases fitting TRBD1. Per the germline V gene, CDR1 is MDHEN and CDR2 is SYDVKM. This CDR3 contains 15 residues. The trim removed 4 bases at V and 3 bases at J, leaving 4 bases unmatched. The CDR3 nucleotides are TGTGCCAGCAGTTCGGGGACAGGGGTGACAGATACGCAGTATTTT. Residues: CASSSGTGVTDTQYF. Variable domain in full (rest from reference TRBV28 and TRBJ2-3): DVKVTQSSRYLVKRTGEKVFLECVQDMDHENMFWYRQDPGLGLRLIYFSYDVKMKEKGDIPEGYSVSREKKERFSLILESASTNQTSMYLCASSSGTGVTDTQYFGPGTRLTVL.

The table lists this clone with a count of one. The rearrangement links TRBV7-8 to TRBJ2-1; D is unresolved. The CDR3 runs 16 residues. Germline CDR1 is SGHVS and CDR2 is FQNEAQ. Deletions cut 4 bases from V and 0 bases from J, with 13 bases between. CDR3 loop: CASSSRPISSYNEQFF. CDR3 DNA sequence: TGTGCCAGCAGCTCCCGACCCATAAGCTCCTACAATGAGCAGTTCTTC.

The gene calls are TRBV28 and TRBJ1-5; 7 bases align to TRBD1. Germline assignment: CDR1 MDHEN and CDR2 SYDVKM. The CDR3 runs 15 residues. V lost 5 bases and J lost 5; bases outside the gene matches: 9. Here the CDR3 DNA reads TGTGCCAGCAGTAGATACAGGGGAGTAGATCAGCCCCAGCATTTT. Translating gives CASSRYRGVDQPQHF.

The chain has TRBV6-5 and TRBJ2-7, with 8 bases matching TRBD1. Germline V CDR1 and CDR2: MNHEY, SVGAGI. This CDR3 has 14 residues. V shed 8 bases and J 3 bases; nucleotides not matched to a gene: 9. CDR3 loop: CASHPPGQVYEQYF. The CDR3 DNA follows: TGTGCCAGCCACCCGCCGGGACAGGTCTACGAGCAGTACTTC.

The chain uses TRBV5-5 and TRBJ2-2; the match to TRBD2 covers 7 bases. This CDR3 region has 14 residues. Germline loops: CDR1 SGHKS, CDR2 YYEKEE (reference sequence). V was clipped by 3 bases and J by 4 bases; unmatched bases: 3. The chain's CDR3 is CASSWVAGTGELFF. For the CDR3, the DNA is TGTGCCAGCAGCTGGGTAGCGGGCACCGGGGAGCTGTTTTTT.

This clone was picked up one time. The gene calls are TRBV30 and TRBJ1-1, with no clear D. The CDR3 consists of 12 residues. Trimming pared 2 bases from V and 10 bases from J, leaving 14 bases between. Per germline, CDR1 GTSNPN and CDR2 SVGIG (reference sequence). The CDR3 region is CAWSLWRSGAFF. CDR3 coding DNA: TGTGCCTGGAGTTTGTGGAGAAGTGGAGCTTTCTTT.

The V call is TRBV7-9, the J call TRBJ2-7, with 10 bases aligning to TRBD1. Looked up from germline, CDR1 is SEHNR and CDR2 is FQNEAQ (reference sequence). V gave up 5 bases and J gave up 3 bases; unmatched junction bases: 4. CDR3 size: 14 residues. The chain's CDR3 is CASSRGQGDYEQYF. As DNA, the CDR3 is TGTGCCAGCAGCCGAGGACAGGGGGACTACGAGCAGTACTTC. Full variable domain (outside the CDR3, taken from reference TRBV7-9 and TRBJ2-7): DTGVSQNPRHKITKRGQNVTFRCDPISEHNRLYWYRQTLGQGPEFLTYFQNEAQLEKSRLLSDRFSAERPKGSFSTLEIQRTEQGDSAMYLCASSRGQGDYEQYFGPGTRLTVT.